This T cell receptor beta chain was identified in a study of blood T cell repertoires in COVID-19. The overall study: Acute-phase and convalescent COVID-19 samples originated in the United States, Italy and Spain. PBMCs, B-cell-depleted T cells, or T cells provided the cDNA or gDNA that made up the material.

Trimming removed 2 bases from V and 2 bases from J, with 15 bases in between. Germline-derived CDR1 and CDR2 are MDHEN and SYDVKM. CDR3 length: 16 amino acids. Clones were read by immunoSEQ multiplex PCR, and TCRdb kept only the in-frame ones, dropping some. The sample has 68,000 or so clones, roughly 84% seen once. V usage is TRBV28 and J usage is TRBJ1-2; perhaps TRBD1 as D (5 bases). Input material: peripheral blood. This TCR derives from a man over 45 with active COVID-19. The DNA of the CDR3 is TGTGCCAGCAGTTTAGTGGCAGGGTCGGGCAACTATGGCTACACCTTC. It specifies CASSLVAGSGNYGYTF.